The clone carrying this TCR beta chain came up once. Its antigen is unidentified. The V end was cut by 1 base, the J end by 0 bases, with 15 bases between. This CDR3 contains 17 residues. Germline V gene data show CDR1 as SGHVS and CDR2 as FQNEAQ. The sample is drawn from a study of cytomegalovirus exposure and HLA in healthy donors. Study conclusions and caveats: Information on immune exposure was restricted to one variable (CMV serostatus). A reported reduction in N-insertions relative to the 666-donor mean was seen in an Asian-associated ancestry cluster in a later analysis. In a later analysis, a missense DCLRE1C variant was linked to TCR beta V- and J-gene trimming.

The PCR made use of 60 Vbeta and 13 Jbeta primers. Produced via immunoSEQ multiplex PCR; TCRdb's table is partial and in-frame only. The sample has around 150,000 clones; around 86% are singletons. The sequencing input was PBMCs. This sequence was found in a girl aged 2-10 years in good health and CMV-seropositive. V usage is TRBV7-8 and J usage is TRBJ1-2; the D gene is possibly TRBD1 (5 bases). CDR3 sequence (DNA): TGTGCCAGCAGCTTAGAAGGCAGGGTCTTAGCTAACTATGGCTACACCTTC. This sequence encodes CASSLEGRVLANYGYTF.